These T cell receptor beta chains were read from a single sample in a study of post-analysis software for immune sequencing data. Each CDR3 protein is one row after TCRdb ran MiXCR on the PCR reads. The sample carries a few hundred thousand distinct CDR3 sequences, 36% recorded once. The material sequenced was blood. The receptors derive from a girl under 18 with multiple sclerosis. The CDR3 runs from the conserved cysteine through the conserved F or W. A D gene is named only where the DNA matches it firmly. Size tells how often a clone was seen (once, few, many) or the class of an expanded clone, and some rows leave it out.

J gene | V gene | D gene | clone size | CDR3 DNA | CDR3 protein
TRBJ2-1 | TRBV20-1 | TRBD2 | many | TGCAGTGCTAGAGGGACTAGCGGGCGTTCCTACAATGAGCAGTTCTTC | CSARGTSGRSYNEQFF
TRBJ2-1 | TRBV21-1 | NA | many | TGTGCCAGCAGCAAAGAAGGACCTTACAATGAGCAGTTCTTC | CASSKEGPYNEQFF
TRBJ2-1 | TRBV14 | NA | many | TGTGCCAGCAGCTTCGGGTTCTACAATGAGCAGTTCTTC | CASSFGFYNEQFF
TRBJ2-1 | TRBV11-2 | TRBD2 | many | TGTGCCAGCAGCTTAAGGCGGGGGGATTCCTACAATGAGCAGTTCTTC | CASSLRRGDSYNEQFF
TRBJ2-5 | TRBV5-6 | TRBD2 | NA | TGTGCCAGCAGCTTCCTAGCGGGAGAGACCCAGTACTTC | CASSFLAGETQYF
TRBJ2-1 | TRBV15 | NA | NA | TGTGCCACCAGTAGAGAACCCGACTACAGTGAGCAGTTCTTC | CATSREPDYSEQFF
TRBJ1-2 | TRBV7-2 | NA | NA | TGTGCCAGCCGGGCGGGCCGGGAGGAAGGCTATGGCTACACCTTC | CASRAGREEGYGYTF
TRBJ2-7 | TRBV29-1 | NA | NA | TGCAGCGCTGACGGTTGCTACGAGCAGTACTTC | CSADGCYEQYF
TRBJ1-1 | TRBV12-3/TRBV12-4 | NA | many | TGTGCCAGCAGTTCTAATACTGGGATGTACACTGAAGCTTTCTTT | CASSSNTGMYTEAFF
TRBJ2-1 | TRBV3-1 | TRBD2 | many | TGTGCCAGCAGCCAATTTAGCGGGGGGTCCAATGAGCAGTTCTTC | CASSQFSGGSNEQFF
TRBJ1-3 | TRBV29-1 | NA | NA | TGCAGCGTTGAAGTGAGCTCTGGAAACACCATATATTTT | CSVEVSSGNTIYF
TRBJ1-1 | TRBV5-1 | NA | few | TGCGCCAGCAGCTGGCGGGGTCGCACTGAAGCTTTCTTT | CASSWRGRTEAFF
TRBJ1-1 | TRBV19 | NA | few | TGTGCCAGTAGTATGGGGGCTCACACTGAAGCTTTCTTT | CASSMGAHTEAFF
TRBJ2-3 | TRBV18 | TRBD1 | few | TGTGCCAGCTCATCCACAGGGGGACCAGATACGCAGTATTTT | CASSSTGGPDTQYF
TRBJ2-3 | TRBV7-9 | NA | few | TGTGCCAGCAGCTTCGGTTCCCAGAGTGTCCCAGATACGCAGTATTTT | CASSFGSQSVPDTQYF
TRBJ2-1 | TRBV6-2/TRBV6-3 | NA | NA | TGTGCCAGCGGGAGGTGGAATGAGCAGTTCTTC | CASGRWNEQFF
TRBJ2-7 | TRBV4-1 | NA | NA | TGCGCCAGCAGCCAAGTTGGAACAAGAGGGCCCTACGAGCAGTACTTC | CASSQVGTRGPYEQYF